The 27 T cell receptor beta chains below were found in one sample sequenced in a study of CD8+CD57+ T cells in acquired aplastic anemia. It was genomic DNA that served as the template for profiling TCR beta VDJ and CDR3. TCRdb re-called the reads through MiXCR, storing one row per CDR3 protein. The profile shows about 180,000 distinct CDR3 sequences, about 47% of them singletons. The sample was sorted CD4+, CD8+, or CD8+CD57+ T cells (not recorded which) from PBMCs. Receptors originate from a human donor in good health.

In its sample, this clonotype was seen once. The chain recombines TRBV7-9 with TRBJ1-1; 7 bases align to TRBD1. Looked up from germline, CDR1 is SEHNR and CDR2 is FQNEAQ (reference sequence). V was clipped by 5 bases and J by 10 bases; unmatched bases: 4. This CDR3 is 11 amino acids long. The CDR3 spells CASSHDRVAFF. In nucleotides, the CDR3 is TGTGCCAGCAGCCACGACAGGGTAGCTTTCTTT.

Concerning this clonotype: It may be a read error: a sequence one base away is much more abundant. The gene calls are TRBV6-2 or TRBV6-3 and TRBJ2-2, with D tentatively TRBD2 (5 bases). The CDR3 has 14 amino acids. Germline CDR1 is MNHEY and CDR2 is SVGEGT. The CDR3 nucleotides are TGTGCCAGCAGCAACCCCCTCTACACCGGGGAGCCGTTTTTT. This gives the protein CASSNPLYTGEPFF.

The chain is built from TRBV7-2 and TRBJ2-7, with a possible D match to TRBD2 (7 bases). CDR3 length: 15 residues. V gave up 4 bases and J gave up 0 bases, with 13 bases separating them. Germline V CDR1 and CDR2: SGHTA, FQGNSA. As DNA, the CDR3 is TGTGCCAGCAGCTCGGGGGAGGGGGGCTCCTACGAGCAGTACTTC. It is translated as CASSSGEGGSYEQYF.

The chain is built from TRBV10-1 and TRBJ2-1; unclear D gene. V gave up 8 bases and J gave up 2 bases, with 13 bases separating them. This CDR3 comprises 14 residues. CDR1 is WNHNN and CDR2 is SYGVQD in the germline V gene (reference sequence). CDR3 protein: CASRAYLAYNEQFF. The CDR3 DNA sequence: TGCGCCAGCCGCGCGTATTTGGCCTACAATGAGCAGTTCTTC.

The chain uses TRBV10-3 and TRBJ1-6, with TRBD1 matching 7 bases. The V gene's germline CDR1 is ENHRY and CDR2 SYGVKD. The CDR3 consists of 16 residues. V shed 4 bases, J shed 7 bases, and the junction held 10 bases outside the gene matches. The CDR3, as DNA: TGTGCCATCAGTGGGCCCGGGACAGCAATAAATTCACCCCTCCACTTT. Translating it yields CAISGPGTAINSPLHF.

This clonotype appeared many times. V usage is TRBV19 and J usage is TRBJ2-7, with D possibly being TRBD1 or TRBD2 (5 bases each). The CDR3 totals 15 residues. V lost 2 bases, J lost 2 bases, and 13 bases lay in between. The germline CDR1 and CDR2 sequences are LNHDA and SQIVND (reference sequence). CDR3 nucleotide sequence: TGTGCCAGTAGTATATGGGCAGGGACCCCCTACGAGCAGTACTTC. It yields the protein CASSIWAGTPYEQYF.

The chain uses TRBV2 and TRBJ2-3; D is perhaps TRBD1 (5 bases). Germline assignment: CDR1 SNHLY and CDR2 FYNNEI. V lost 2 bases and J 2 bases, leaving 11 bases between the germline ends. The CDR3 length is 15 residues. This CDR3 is CASSEMGQTTDTQYF. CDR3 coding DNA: TGTGCCAGCAGTGAAATGGGGCAAACCACAGATACGCAGTATTTT.

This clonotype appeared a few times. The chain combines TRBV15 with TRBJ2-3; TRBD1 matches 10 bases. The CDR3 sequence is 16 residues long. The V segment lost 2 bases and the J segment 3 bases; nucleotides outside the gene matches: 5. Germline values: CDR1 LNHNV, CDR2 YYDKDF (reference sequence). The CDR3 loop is CATSRHRTGGTDTQYF. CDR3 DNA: TGTGCCACCAGCAGACATCGGACAGGGGGAACAGATACGCAGTATTTT. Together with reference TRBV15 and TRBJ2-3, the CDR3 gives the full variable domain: DAMVIQNPRYQVTQFGKPVTLSCSQTLNHNVMYWYQQKSSQAPKLLFHYYDKDFNNEADTPDNFQSRRPNTSFCFLDIRSPGLGDTAMYLCATSRHRTGGTDTQYFGPGTRLTVL.

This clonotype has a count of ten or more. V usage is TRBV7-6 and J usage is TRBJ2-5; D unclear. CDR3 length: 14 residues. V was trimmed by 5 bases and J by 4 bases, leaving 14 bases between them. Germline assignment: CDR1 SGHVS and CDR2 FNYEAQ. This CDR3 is CASSALASGETQYF. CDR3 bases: TGTGCCAGCAGCGCATTAGCTTCGGGAGAGACCCAGTACTTC.

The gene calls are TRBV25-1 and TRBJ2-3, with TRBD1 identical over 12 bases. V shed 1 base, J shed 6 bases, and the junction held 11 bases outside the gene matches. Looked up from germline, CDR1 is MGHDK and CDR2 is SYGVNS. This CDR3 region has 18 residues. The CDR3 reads CASSEFGSGTGGGDTQYF. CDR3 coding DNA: TGTGCCAGCAGTGAATTTGGTAGTGGGACAGGGGGCGGTGATACGCAGTATTTT.

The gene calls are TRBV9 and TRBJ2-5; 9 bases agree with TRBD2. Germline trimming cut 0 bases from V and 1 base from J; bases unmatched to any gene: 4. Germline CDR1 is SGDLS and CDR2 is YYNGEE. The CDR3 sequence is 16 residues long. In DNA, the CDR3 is TGTGCCAGCAGCGTAGTTGCGGGGGGGCCCCAAGAGACCCAGTACTTC. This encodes CASSVVAGGPQETQYF. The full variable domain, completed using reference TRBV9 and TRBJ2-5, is DSGVTQTPKHLITATGQRVTLRCSPRSGDLSVYWYQQSLDQGLQFLIQYYNGEERAKGNILERFSAQQFPDLHSELNLSSLELGDSALYFCASSVVAGGPQETQYFGPGTRLLVL.

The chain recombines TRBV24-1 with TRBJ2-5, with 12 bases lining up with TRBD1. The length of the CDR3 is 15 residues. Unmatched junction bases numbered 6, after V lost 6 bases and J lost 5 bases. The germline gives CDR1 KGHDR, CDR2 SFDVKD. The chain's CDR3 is CATSNPGQGAETQYF. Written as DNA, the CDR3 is TGTGCCACCAGTAACCCGGGACAGGGGGCTGAGACCCAGTACTTC.

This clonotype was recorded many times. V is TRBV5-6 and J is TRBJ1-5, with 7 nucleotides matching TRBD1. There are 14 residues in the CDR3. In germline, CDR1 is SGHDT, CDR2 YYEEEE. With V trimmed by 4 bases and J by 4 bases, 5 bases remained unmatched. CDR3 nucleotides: TGTGCCAGCAGCACCCTGACAGGGAATCAGCCCCAGCATTTT. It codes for CASSTLTGNQPQHF. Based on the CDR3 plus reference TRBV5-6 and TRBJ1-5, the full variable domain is DAGVTQSPTHLIKTRGQQVTLRCSPKSGHDTVSWYQQALGQGPQFIFQYYEEEERQRGNFPDRFSGHQFPNYSSELNVNALLLGDSALYLCASSTLTGNQPQHFGDGTRLSIL.

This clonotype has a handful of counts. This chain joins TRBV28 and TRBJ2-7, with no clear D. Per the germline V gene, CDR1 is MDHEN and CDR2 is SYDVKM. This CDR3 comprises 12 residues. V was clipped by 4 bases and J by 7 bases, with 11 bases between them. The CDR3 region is CASSYRSGEQYF. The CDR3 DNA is TGTGCCAGCAGTTATCGGTCTGGGGAGCAGTACTTC.

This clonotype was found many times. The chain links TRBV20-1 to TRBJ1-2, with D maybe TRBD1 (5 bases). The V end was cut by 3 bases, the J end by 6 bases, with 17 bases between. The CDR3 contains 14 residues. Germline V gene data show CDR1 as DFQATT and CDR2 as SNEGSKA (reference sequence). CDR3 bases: TGCAGTGCTAGCCTCGTCGGGGCGGCGAATGGCTACACCTTC. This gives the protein CSASLVGAANGYTF.

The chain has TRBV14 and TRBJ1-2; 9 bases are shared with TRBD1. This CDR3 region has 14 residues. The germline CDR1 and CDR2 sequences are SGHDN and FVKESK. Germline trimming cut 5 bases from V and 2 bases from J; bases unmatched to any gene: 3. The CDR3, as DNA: TGTGCCAGCAGCAGGGACAGGGTGAACTATGGCTACACCTTC. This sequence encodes CASSRDRVNYGYTF.

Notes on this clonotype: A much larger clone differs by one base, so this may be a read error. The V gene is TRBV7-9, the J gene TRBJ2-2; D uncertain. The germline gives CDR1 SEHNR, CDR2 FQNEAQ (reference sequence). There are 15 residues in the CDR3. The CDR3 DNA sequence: TGCGCCAGCAGCCGAGTGACAACGAACACCGGGGAGCTGTTTTTT. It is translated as CASSRVTTNTGELFF.

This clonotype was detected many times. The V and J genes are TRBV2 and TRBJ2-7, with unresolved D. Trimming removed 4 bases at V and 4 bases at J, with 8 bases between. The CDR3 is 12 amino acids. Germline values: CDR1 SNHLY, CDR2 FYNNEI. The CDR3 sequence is CASSVRSYEQYF. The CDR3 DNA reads TGTGCCAGCAGTGTTCGGTCGTACGAGCAGTACTTC.

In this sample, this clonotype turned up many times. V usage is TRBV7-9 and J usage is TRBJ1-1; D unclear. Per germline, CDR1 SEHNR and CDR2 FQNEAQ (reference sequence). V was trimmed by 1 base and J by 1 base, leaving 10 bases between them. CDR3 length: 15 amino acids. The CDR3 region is CASSLDQLKNTEAFF. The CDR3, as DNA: TGTGCCAGCAGCTTAGATCAGCTAAAGAACACTGAAGCTTTCTTT.

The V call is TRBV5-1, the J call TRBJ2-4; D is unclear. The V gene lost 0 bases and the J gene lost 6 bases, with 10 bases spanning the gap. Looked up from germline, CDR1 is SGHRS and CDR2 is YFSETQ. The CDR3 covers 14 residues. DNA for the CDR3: TGCGCCAGCAGCTTGGGCAGGCCCCCAAACATTCAGTACTTC. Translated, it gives CASSLGRPPNIQYF.

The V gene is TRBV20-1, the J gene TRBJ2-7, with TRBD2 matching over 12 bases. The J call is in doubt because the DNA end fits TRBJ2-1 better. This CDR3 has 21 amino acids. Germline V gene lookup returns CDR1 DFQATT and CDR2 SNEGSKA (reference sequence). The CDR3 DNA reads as TGCAGTGCTAGAGCCCCCGGACTAGCGGGATATTATACGAGGGCCTACAATGAGCAGTTCTTC. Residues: CSARAPGLAGYYTRAYNEQFF.

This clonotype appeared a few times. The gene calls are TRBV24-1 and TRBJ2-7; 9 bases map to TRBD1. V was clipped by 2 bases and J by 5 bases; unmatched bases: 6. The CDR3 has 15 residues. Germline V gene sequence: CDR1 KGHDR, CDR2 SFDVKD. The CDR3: CATSDSRTGDDEQYF. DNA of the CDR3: TGTGCCACCAGTGATTCCCGGACAGGGGACGACGAGCAGTACTTC.

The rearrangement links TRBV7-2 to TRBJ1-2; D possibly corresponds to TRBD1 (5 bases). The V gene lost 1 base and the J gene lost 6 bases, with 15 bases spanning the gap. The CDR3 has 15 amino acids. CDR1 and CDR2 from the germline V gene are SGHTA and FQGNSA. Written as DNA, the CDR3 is TGTGCCAGCAGCTTAGTAACAGGTAGAGAAGATGGCTACACCTTC. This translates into CASSLVTGREDGYTF.

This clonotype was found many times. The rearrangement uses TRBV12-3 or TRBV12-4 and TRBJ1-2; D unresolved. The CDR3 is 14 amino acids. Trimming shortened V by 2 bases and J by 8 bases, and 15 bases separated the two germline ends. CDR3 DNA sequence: TGTGCCAGCAGTTTACAGGACCTCCTCGGAGGCTACACCTTC. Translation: CASSLQDLLGGYTF.

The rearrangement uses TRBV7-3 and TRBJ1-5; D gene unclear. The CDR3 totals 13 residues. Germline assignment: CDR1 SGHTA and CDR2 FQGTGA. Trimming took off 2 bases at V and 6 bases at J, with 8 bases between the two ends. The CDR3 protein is CASSLWGGQPQHF. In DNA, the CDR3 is TGTGCCAGCAGCTTATGGGGAGGTCAGCCCCAGCATTTT.

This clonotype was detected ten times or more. The CDR3 here is CASSDTWNSPLHF. Here the CDR3 DNA reads TGTGCCAGTTCCGACACTTGGAATTCACCCCTCCACTTT. The gene calls are TRBV19 and TRBJ1-6; D is undetermined. V was clipped by 8 bases and J by 7 bases, with 12 bases between them. The CDR3 runs 13 residues. Germline values: CDR1 LNHDA, CDR2 SQIVND (reference sequence). The full variable domain, in which reference TRBV19 and TRBJ1-6 provide the parts outside the CDR3, is DGGITQSPKYLFRKEGQNVTLSCEQNLNHDAMYWYRQDPGQGLRLIYYSQIVNDFQKGDIAEGYSVSREKKESFPLTVTSAQKNPTAFYLCASSDTWNSPLHFGNGTRLTVT.

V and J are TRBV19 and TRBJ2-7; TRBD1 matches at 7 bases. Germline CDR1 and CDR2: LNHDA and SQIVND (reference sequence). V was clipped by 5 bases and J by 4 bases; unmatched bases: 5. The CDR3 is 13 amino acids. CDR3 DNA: TGTGCCAGTAGTCCGTACAGGGGTTACGAGCAGTACTTC. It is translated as CASSPYRGYEQYF.